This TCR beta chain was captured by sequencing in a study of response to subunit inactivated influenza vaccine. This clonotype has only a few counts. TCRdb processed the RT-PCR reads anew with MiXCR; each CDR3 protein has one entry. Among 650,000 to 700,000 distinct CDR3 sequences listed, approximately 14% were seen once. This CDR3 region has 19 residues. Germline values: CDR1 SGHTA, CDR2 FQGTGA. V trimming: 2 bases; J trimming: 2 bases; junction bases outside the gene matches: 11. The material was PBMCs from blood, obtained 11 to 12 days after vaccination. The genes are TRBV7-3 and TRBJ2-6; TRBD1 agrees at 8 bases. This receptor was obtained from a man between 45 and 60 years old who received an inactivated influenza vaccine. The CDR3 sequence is CASSLYPRGQVTGANVLTF. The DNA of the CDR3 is TGTGCCAGCAGCTTATACCCCAGGGGACAGGTAACTGGGGCCAACGTCCTGACTTTC.